The clone carrying this TCR beta chain was picked up a small number of times. This sample is part of a study of blood T cell repertoires in COVID-19. Sequencing used immunoSEQ multiplex PCR; TCRdb keeps in-frame clones, though not all of them. The table lists fewer than 200,000 clones, around 89% of them singletons. Germline V gene lookup returns CDR1 MDHEN and CDR2 SYDVKM. The ends were cut back, 2 bases at V and 4 bases at J, with 11 bases in the middle. The CDR3 is made up of 14 amino acids. The sample was peripheral blood. The sequence came from a man younger than 35 who had recovered from COVID-19. This chain joins TRBV28 and TRBJ1-1; D not resolved. The CDR3 is CASSLPNGVTEAFF. The CDR3 nucleotides are TGTGCCAGCAGTTTACCTAACGGGGTCACTGAAGCTTTCTTT.